The 29 T cell receptor beta chains below were found in one sample sequenced in a study of shared clonotypes between healthy human individuals. Naive CD8 cells lacked CD45RO and underwent positive selection for CCR7, leaving out terminally differentiated effector memory CD45RA+ cells. Assay used: immunoSEQ multiplex PCR; TCRdb lists only in-frame clones, some missing. The data show about 2.1 million clones, over 85% seen once. The sample comprised naive CD8+ T cells from PBMCs. Receptors were obtained from a man between 18 and 29 years old in good health. Some clones in this sample may be carry-over from other donors' samples.

The rearrangement joins TRBV6-5 to TRBJ1-2; D may be TRBD1 (5 bases). V lost 0 bases to trimming and J lost 5 bases, with 10 bases between them. The CDR3 runs to 14 residues. Germline loops: CDR1 MNHEY, CDR2 SVGAGI. The CDR3 is CASSYSGGLYGYTF. The CDR3 DNA follows: TGTGCCAGCAGTTACTCGGGGGGACTATATGGCTACACCTTC.

About this clone: This sample also contains other DNA sequences that code for the same CDR3. CDR3 protein: CATLDRGVDEQYF. CDR3 bases: TGCGCCACACTGGACAGAGGGGTGGACGAGCAGTACTTC. The chain links TRBV10-2 to TRBJ2-7, with D possibly TRBD1 on 6 matching bases. V was cut by 10 bases and J by 5 bases, with 18 bases left in between. Looked up from germline, CDR1 is WSHSY and CDR2 is SAAADI. The CDR3 has 13 residues.

The rearrangement joins TRBV29-1 to TRBJ2-7; 9 bases align to TRBD1. The length of the CDR3 is 14 residues. Germline V lookup: CDR1 SQVTM, CDR2 ANQGSEA. The V and J ends lost 5 bases and 3 bases, in that order; junction bases with no gene match: 8. The CDR3 protein is CSVLPGTGNYEQYF. CDR3 DNA sequence: TGCAGCGTTCTCCCCGGGACAGGGAACTACGAGCAGTACTTC.

J is TRBJ2-1 and V is TRBV27, with D possibly being TRBD1 or TRBD2 (5 bases each). The CDR3 sequence is 13 residues long. Germline V gene data show CDR1 as MNHEY and CDR2 as SMNVEV (reference sequence). V was cut by 2 bases and J by 9 bases, with 11 bases left in between. The CDR3 DNA follows: TGTGCCAGCAGTTTAAGATGGGGACCTGAGCAGTTCTTC. Residues: CASSLRWGPEQFF.

This rearrangement joins TRBV27 to TRBJ2-7; D remains unclear. There are 16 residues in the CDR3. Trimming removed 6 bases from V and 2 bases from J, with 20 bases in between. Germline V lookup: CDR1 MNHEY, CDR2 SMNVEV (reference sequence). The chain's CDR3 is CASSRTLQVFPYEQYF. The CDR3 DNA reads TGTGCCAGCAGCAGAACGCTTCAGGTGTTTCCCTACGAGCAGTACTTC.

The sample holds a few counts of this clone. The sample has other DNA sequences that encode this CDR3 too. The rearrangement links TRBV5-6 to TRBJ2-5; D is unresolved. V lost 0 bases, J lost 5 bases, and 2 bases lay in between. Germline V gene data show CDR1 as SGHDT and CDR2 as YYEEEE. This CDR3 has 11 residues. CDR3 protein: CASSLAETQYF. The CDR3 DNA sequence: TGTGCCAGCAGCTTGGCCGAGACCCAGTACTTC.

This rearrangement joins TRBV19 to TRBJ1-2; possibly TRBD1 for D (6 bases). The CDR3 is made up of 12 amino acids. CDR1 and CDR2 (germline): LNHDA, SQIVND (reference sequence). Trimming left V 5 bases short and J 7 bases short, with 11 bases between. CDR3 DNA: TGTGCCAGTAGTCCTACAGGGTTTGGCTACACCTTC. It specifies CASSPTGFGYTF.

The rearrangement joins TRBV4-3 to TRBJ1-5, with D possibly matching TRBD1 (5 bases). V was cut by 0 bases and J by 5 bases, with 14 bases left in between. Germline assignment: CDR1 LGHNA and CDR2 YSLEER. The CDR3 sequence is 16 residues long. The CDR3 reads CASSQEAGTVDQPQHF. In DNA, the CDR3 is TGCGCCAGCAGCCAAGAAGCCGGGACTGTAGATCAGCCCCAGCATTTT.

This chain joins TRBV5-4 and TRBJ2-3; D not resolved. This CDR3 has 13 residues. Germline V gene sequence: CDR1 SGHNT, CDR2 YYREEE (reference sequence). The V end was cut by 2 bases, the J end by 2 bases, with 6 bases between. This chain's CDR3 is CASSFPITDTQYF. CDR3 DNA: TGTGCCAGCAGCTTTCCGATCACAGATACGCAGTATTTT.

The chain uses TRBV11-2 and TRBJ2-7, with D perhaps assigned TRBD1 or TRBD2 (5 bases each). The CDR3 sequence is 13 residues long. Germline loops: CDR1 SGHAT, CDR2 FQNNGV. V lost 5 bases, J lost 4 bases, and 12 bases lay in between. The CDR3 DNA follows: TGTGCCAGCAGCCAAATTGGGGGTTACGAGCAGTACTTC. It specifies CASSQIGGYEQYF.

The chain combines TRBV27 with TRBJ2-7; D could derive from TRBD1 or TRBD2 (5 bases each). CDR1 MNHEY and CDR2 SMNVEV come from the germline V gene (reference sequence). The V and J ends lost 5 bases and 0 bases respectively, with 17 bases between them. The CDR3 runs to 16 residues. CDR3 nucleotide sequence: TGTGCCAGCAGTCCCAGTTTGGGGCGGGTCTCCTACGAGCAGTACTTC. Translating it yields CASSPSLGRVSYEQYF.

V gene TRBV9 combines with J gene TRBJ2-1; 7 bases align to TRBD1. CDR3 length equals 15 residues. Germline V gene data show CDR1 as SGDLS and CDR2 as YYNGEE. Trimming cost V 0 bases and J 3 bases; bases outside gene matches: 3. CDR3 in amino acids: CASSVVTGNYNEQFF. The CDR3 nucleotides read TGTGCCAGCAGCGTAGTGACAGGGAACTACAATGAGCAGTTCTTC. Full variable domain (outside the CDR3, taken from reference TRBV9 and TRBJ2-1): DSGVTQTPKHLITATGQRVTLRCSPRSGDLSVYWYQQSLDQGLQFLIQYYNGEERAKGNILERFSAQQFPDLHSELNLSSLELGDSALYFCASSVVTGNYNEQFFGPGTRLTVL.

The chain has TRBV14 and TRBJ2-1; D gene uncertain. Germline CDR1 SGHDN, CDR2 FVKESK. Deletions cut 7 bases from V and 7 bases from J, with 23 bases between. The CDR3 extends over 16 amino acids. CDR3 loop: CASTSSASSPSNEQFF. CDR3 DNA sequence: TGTGCCAGCACCTCTTCCGCGAGCAGTCCGTCTAATGAGCAGTTCTTC.

The chain joins TRBV2 to TRBJ1-5; D gene unclear. CDR1 SNHLY and CDR2 FYNNEI come from the germline V gene. Trimming removed 7 bases from V and 0 bases from J, with 16 bases in between. The CDR3 is 16 residues long. The CDR3 DNA sequence: TGTGCCAGCACCAAAACCAGAGAATTTAGCAATCAGCCCCAGCATTTT. This sequence encodes CASTKTREFSNQPQHF. Full variable domain (rest looked up from reference TRBV2 and TRBJ1-5): EPEVTQTPSHQVTQMGQEVILRCVPISNHLYFYWYRQILGQKVEFLVSFYNNEISEKSEIFDDQFSVERPDGSNFTLKIRSTKLEDSAMYFCASTKTREFSNQPQHFGDGTRLSIL.

Details on this clone: This sample includes further DNA sequences coding for the same CDR3. The genes are TRBV7-9 and TRBJ2-5; D not certain. CDR1 and CDR2 from the germline V gene are SEHNR and FQNEAQ (reference sequence). Trimming took 6 bases from V and 0 from J, leaving 8 bases between them. This CDR3 has 13 amino acids. The CDR3 DNA reads TGTGCCAGCAGGGGTGGATACCAAGAGACCCAGTACTTC. Translation: CASRGGYQETQYF.

This rearrangement joins TRBV10-3 to TRBJ2-1; no clear D gene. Between the trimmed V and J ends, which lost 3 bases and 1 base, there was a span of 7 bases. The CDR3 extends over 14 amino acids. Germline lookup yields CDR1 ENHRY and CDR2 SYGVKD. The CDR3 DNA follows: TGTGCCATCAGTGATAAAGAGTCCTACAATGAGCAGTTCTTC. This gives the protein CAISDKESYNEQFF.

The rearrangement links TRBV27 to TRBJ2-7; tentatively, D is TRBD1 or TRBD2 (5 bases each). The CDR3 length is 15 residues. CDR1 is MNHEY and CDR2 is SMNVEV in the germline V gene (reference sequence). V was trimmed by 2 bases and J by 4 bases, leaving 15 bases between them. The CDR3, as DNA: TGTGCCAGCAGTTTAGGGGCGGGTCAAACTTACGAGCAGTACTTC. It is translated as CASSLGAGQTYEQYF.

Only one count was recorded for this clone. V gene TRBV13 combines with J gene TRBJ2-4; D possibly corresponds to TRBD2 (5 bases). CDR3 length equals 16 residues. Germline-derived CDR1 and CDR2 are PRHDT and FYEKMQ (reference sequence). V lost 4 bases, J lost 1 base, and 14 bases lay in between. CDR3 amino acids: CASSSSVEAAKNIQYF. The CDR3 coding sequence is TGTGCCAGCAGCTCTTCAGTGGAGGCGGCCAAAAACATTCAGTACTTC.

The rearrangement uses TRBV28 and TRBJ2-7; TRBD2 matches 8 bases. Trimming removed 8 bases from V and 3 bases from J; junction bases left unmatched: 18. Germline assignment: CDR1 MDHEN and CDR2 SYDVKM. The CDR3 has 17 residues. CDR3 sequence reads: CASSINRSGSPDYEQYF. The CDR3 DNA reads TGTGCCAGCTCCATCAATAGGAGCGGGAGTCCCGACTACGAGCAGTACTTC.

The chain joins TRBV7-6 to TRBJ1-3; D perhaps matches TRBD1 (5 bases). The CDR3 length is 17 residues. Trimming shortened V by 0 bases and J by 4 bases, and 16 bases separated the two germline ends. Germline loops: CDR1 SGHVS, CDR2 FNYEAQ. CDR3 in DNA: TGTGCCAGCAGCTTAGCCCGGGGACCTAGCAGAGGAAACACCATATATTTT. It specifies CASSLARGPSRGNTIYF.

V and J are TRBV10-3 and TRBJ2-3; D is possibly TRBD2 (5 bases). V was pared by 0 bases and J by 2 bases, with 9 bases between. This CDR3 spans 15 amino acids. Germline assignment: CDR1 ENHRY and CDR2 SYGVKD. The CDR3 spells CAISESERATDTQYF. Written as DNA, the CDR3 is TGTGCCATCAGTGAGTCGGAGAGGGCCACAGATACGCAGTATTTT.

The CDR3 loop is CAWSRTGYTGELFF. The CDR3 DNA reads as TGTGCCTGGAGTCGGACAGGGTACACCGGGGAGCTGTTTTTT. The rearrangement links TRBV30 to TRBJ2-2, with 8 bases fitting TRBD1. J lost 3 bases, V lost 2 bases, and 2 bases had no gene match. The CDR3 contains 14 residues. Germline loops: CDR1 GTSNPN, CDR2 SVGIG (reference sequence).

This chain links TRBV2 with TRBJ2-7; 7 positions agree with TRBD1. J lost 1 base, V lost 10 bases, and 16 bases had no gene match. The CDR3 totals 16 residues. Germline CDR1 is SNHLY and CDR2 is FYNNEI. This chain's CDR3 is CATSLRGQYTSYEQYF. The CDR3 bases are TGTGCCACCTCCCTCCGGGGACAGTACACTTCCTACGAGCAGTACTTC.

This clone was counted once. This chain links TRBV27 with TRBJ2-7, with 12 bases identical to TRBD2. The CDR3 consists of 15 residues. Germline V gives CDR1 MNHEY, CDR2 SMNVEV (reference sequence). V trimming: 8 bases; J trimming: 2 bases; junction bases outside the gene matches: 7. The CDR3 loop is CASLGLAGNAYEQYF. The CDR3 DNA reads TGTGCCAGCTTAGGACTAGCGGGAAATGCCTACGAGCAGTACTTC.

This chain connects TRBV27 to TRBJ2-3, with 7 bases matching TRBD2. V was clipped by 2 bases and J by 3 bases; unmatched bases: 8. The CDR3 totals 16 residues. The V gene's germline CDR1 is MNHEY and CDR2 SMNVEV (reference sequence). The CDR3 DNA follows: TGTGCCAGCAGTTTAAGGACTAGTGGTTGGACAGATACGCAGTATTTT. Residues: CASSLRTSGWTDTQYF.

This clone occurred a few times. The rearrangement joins TRBV27 to TRBJ2-7, with a tentative D call TRBD1 (6 bases). The length of the CDR3 is 12 residues. V gave up 8 bases and J gave up 5 bases, with 13 bases separating them. Germline lookup yields CDR1 MNHEY and CDR2 SMNVEV (reference sequence). CDR3 sequence (DNA): TGTGCCAGCCGGACAGAGTACCACGAGCAGTACTTC. Translation gives CASRTEYHEQYF.

This clone is a singleton in its sample. This sequence joins TRBV2 and TRBJ1-4; tentative D call: TRBD1 (6 bases). With 8 bases removed from V and 6 bases from J, the gap between germline ends came to 16 bases. This CDR3 comprises 14 residues. Per germline, CDR1 SNHLY and CDR2 FYNNEI. The CDR3 region is CASQISGAYEKLFF. CDR3 in DNA: TGTGCCAGCCAAATTTCAGGGGCTTATGAAAAACTGTTTTTT.

CDR3 sequence: CSGAGRTYEQYF. The DNA for the CDR3 is TGCAGCGGTGCGGGACGCACCTACGAGCAGTACTTC. The V gene is TRBV29-1, the J gene TRBJ2-7, with a tentative D call TRBD2 (6 bases). This CDR3 contains 12 residues. The V end lost 7 bases, the J end lost 2 bases, and 12 bases lay between the germline ends. Germline-derived CDR1 and CDR2 are SQVTM and ANQGSEA.

The rearrangement uses TRBV14 and TRBJ2-7; 7 positions match TRBD1. There are 13 residues in the CDR3. The germline CDR1 and CDR2 sequences are SGHDN and FVKESK. V was pared by 6 bases and J by 4 bases, with 6 bases of the junction left unmatched. The CDR3 spells CASRGGSPYEQYF. The CDR3 DNA is TGTGCCAGCAGAGGGGGCTCCCCTTACGAGCAGTACTTC.